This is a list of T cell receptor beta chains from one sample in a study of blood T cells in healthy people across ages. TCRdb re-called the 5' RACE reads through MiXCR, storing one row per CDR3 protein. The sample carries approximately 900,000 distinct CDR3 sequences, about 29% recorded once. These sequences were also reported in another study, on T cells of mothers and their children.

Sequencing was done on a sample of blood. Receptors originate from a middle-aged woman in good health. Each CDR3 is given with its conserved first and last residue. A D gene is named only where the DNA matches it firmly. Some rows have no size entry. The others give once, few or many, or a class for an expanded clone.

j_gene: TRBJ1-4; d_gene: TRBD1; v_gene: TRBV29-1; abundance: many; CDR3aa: CSVAGGCEKLFF; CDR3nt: TGCAGCGTGGCAGGGGGCTGTGAAAAACTGTTTTTT
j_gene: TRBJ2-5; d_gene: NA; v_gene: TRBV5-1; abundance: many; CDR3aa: CASSPPTSIETQYF; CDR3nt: TGCGCCAGCAGCCCCCCGACTAGTATAGAGACCCAGTACTTC
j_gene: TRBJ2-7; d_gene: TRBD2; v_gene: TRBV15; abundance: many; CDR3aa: CATSRPGTSGPSYEQYF; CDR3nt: TGTGCCACCAGCAGACCCGGGACTAGCGGCCCCTCCTACGAGCAGTACTTC
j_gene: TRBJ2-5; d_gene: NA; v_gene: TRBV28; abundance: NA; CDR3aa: CASRTGRTQYF; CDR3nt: TGTGCCAGCAGGACGGGGAGGACCCAGTACTTC
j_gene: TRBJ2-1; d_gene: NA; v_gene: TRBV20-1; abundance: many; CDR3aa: CSARWGGDNEQFF; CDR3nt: TGCAGTGCTAGGTGGGGCGGAGACAATGAGCAGTTCTTC
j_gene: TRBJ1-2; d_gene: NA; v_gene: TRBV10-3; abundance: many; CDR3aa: CAIRRPDSPYGYTF; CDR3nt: TGTGCCATCAGAAGACCAGACAGTCCATATGGCTACACCTTC
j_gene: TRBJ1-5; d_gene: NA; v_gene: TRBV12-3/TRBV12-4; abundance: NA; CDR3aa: CASVPRGGNQPQHF; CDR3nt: TGTGCCAGCGTCCCTCGGGGAGGCAATCAGCCCCAGCATTTT
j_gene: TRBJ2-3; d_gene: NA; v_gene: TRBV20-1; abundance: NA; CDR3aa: CSAGRRDELSDTQYF; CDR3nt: TGCAGTGCTGGCCGCCGGGACGAACTATCAGATACGCAGTATTTT
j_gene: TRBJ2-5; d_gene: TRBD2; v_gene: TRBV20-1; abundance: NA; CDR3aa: CSASRPGGDIMMYRETQYF; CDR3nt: TGCAGTGCTAGCAGACCCGGGGGGGACATAATGATGTACCGAGAGACCCAGTACTTC
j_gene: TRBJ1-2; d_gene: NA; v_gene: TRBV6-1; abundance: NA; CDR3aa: CAIQDALSYTF; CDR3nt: TGTGCCATCCAGGACGCCTTAAGCTACACCTTC
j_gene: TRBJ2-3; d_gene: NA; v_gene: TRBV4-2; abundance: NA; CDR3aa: CASSQALADTQYF; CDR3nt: TGTGCCAGCAGCCAGGCCCTAGCGGATACGCAGTATTTT
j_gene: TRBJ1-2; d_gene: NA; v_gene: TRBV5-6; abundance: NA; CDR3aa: CASGRQDYGYTF; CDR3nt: TGTGCCAGCGGTCGACAGGACTATGGCTACACCTTC
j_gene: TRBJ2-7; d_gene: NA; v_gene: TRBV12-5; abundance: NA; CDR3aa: CASGLPHLKNRLSCYEQYF; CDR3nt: TGTGCTAGTGGTTTGCCACACCTAAAAAACAGGTTATCTTGCTACGAGCAGTACTTC
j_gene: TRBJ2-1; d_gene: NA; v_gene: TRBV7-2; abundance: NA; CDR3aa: CASSSPGVYEQFF; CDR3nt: TGTGCCAGCAGCTCCCCCGGGGTTTACGAGCAGTTCTTC
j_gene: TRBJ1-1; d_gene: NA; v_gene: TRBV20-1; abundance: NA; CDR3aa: CSAPAGQNTEAFF; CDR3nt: TGCAGTGCCCCTGCGGGGCAGAACACTGAAGCTTTCTTT
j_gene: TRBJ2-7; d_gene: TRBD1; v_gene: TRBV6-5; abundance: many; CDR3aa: CASSATGQETYEQYF; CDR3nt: TGTGCCAGCAGCGCCACGGGACAGGAGACCTACGAGCAGTACTTC
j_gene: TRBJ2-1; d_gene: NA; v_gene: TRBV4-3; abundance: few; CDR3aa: CASSQSLPRTAGGWEQFF; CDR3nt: TGCGCCAGCAGCCAGTCTCTTCCTCGGACTGCTGGTGGGTGGGAGCAGTTCTTC
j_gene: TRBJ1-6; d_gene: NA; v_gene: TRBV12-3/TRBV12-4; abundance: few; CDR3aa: CASSSRDSYNSPLHF; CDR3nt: TGTGCCAGCAGCTCGCGGGACTCCTATAATTCACCCCTCCACTTT
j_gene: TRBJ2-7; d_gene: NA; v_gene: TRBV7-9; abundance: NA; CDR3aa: CAAEGREGYEQYF; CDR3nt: TGTGCCGCAGAGGGCCGGGAAGGTTACGAGCAGTACTTC
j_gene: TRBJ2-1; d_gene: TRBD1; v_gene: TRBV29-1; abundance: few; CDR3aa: CSVRDRSYNGQFF; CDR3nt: TGCAGCGTGAGGGACAGGTCCTACAATGGGCAGTTCTTC
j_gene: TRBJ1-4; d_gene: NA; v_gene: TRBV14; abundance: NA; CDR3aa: CASNQFGGLGNEKLFF; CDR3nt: TGTGCCAGCAACCAATTCGGAGGGCTCGGGAATGAAAAACTGTTTTTT
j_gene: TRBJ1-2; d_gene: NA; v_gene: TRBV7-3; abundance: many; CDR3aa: CASSYILGGPPNYGYTF; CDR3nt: TGTGCCAGCAGCTATATTCTTGGCGGACCGCCTAACTATGGCTACACCTTC
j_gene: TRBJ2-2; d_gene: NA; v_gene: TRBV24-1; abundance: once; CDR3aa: CATSERGYTGELFF; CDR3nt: TGTGCCACCAGTGAACGGGGCTACACCGGGGAGCTGTTTTTT
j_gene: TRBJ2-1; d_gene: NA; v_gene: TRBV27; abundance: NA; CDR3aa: CASKPGAYNEQFF; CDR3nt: TGTGCCAGCAAGCCGGGGGCCTACAATGAGCAGTTCTTC
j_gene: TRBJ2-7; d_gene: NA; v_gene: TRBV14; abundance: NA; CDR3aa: CASSQVNSPYEQYF; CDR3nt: TGTGCCAGCAGCCAAGTGAATTCGCCTTACGAGCAGTACTTC
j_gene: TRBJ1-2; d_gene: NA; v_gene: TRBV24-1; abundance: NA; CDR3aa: CATSDSGPYYGYTF; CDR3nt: TGTGCCACCAGTGATTCGGGACCTTACTATGGCTACACCTTC
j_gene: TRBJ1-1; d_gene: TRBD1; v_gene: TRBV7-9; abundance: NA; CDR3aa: CASNRQDREAFF; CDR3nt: TGTGCCAGCAACCGACAGGACAGGGAAGCTTTCTTT
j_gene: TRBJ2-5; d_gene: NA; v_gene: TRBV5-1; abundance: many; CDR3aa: CASSLASTPETQYF; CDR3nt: TGCGCCAGCAGCTTGGCCAGCACCCCGGAGACCCAGTACTTC
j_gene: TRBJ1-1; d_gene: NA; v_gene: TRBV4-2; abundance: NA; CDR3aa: CASSLNRVDTEAFF; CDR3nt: TGTGCCAGCAGCCTAAACCGGGTCGACACTGAAGCTTTCTTT
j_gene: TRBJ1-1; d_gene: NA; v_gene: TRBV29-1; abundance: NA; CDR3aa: CSAEGQMNTEAFF; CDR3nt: TGCAGCGCCGAGGGGCAGATGAACACTGAAGCTTTCTTT
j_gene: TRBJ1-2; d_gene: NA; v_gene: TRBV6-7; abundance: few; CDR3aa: CASRDLPGYTF; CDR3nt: TGTGCCAGCAGAGATTTACCAGGCTACACCTTC
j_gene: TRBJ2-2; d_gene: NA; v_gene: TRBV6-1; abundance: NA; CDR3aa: CASRDFLGGELFF; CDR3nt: TGTGCCAGCCGGGACTTCCTAGGCGGGGAGCTGTTTTTT
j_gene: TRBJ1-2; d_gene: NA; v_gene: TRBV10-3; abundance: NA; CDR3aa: CAISEPGTTYGYTF; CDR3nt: TGTGCCATCAGTGAGCCCGGGACAACCTATGGCTACACCTTC
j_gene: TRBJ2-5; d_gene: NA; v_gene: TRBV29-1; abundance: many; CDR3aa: CSVEQGGRDVQYF; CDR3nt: TGCAGCGTTGAACAGGGCGGGCGGGATGTCCAGTACTTC
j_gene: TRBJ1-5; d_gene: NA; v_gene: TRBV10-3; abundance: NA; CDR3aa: CAISAGTVANQPQHF; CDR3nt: TGTGCCATCAGTGCCGGGACCGTGGCCAATCAGCCCCAGCATTTT
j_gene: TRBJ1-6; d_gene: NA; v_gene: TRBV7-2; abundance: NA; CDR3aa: CASSPRQAANSPLHF; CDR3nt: TGTGCCAGCAGTCCCCGTCAGGCTGCGAATTCACCCCTCCACTTT
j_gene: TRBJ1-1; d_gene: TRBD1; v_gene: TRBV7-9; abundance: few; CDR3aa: CASSENYGQGGTEAFF; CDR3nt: TGTGCCAGCAGCGAGAATTACGGACAGGGTGGGACTGAAGCTTTCTTT
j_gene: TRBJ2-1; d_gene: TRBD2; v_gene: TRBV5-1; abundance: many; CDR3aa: CASSLKLAGGNEQFF; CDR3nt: TGCGCCAGCAGCTTGAAACTAGCGGGGGGCAATGAGCAGTTCTTC
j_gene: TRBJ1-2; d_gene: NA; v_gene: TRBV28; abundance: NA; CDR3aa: CASRDLQGANYGYTF; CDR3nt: TGTGCCAGCAGGGATTTACAGGGAGCTAACTATGGCTACACCTTC
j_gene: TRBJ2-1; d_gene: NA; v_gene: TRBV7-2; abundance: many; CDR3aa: CASREDLRVGEQFF; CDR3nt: TGTGCCAGCAGAGAAGACCTCAGGGTTGGTGAGCAGTTCTTC
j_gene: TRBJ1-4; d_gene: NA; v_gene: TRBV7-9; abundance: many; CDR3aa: CASSPEDSMGEKLFF; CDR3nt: TGTGCCAGCAGCCCGGAGGACAGTATGGGGGAAAAACTGTTTTTT
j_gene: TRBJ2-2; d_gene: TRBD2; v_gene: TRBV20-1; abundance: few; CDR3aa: CSARASGGAGELFF; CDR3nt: TGCAGTGCTAGAGCTAGCGGGGGGGCCGGGGAGCTGTTTTTT
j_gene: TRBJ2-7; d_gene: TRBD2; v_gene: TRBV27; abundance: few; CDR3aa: CASSLSGTSGGAFSYEQYF; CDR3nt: TGTGCCAGCAGTTTATCCGGGACTAGCGGGGGCGCCTTCTCCTACGAGCAGTACTTC
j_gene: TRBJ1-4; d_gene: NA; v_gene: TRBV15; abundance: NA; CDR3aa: CATSGEQRNNEKLFF; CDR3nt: TGTGCCACCAGCGGAGAACAAAGAAATAATGAAAAACTGTTTTTT
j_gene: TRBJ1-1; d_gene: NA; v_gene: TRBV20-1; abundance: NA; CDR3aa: CSASDTSNTEAFF; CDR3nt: TGCAGTGCTAGCGACACCTCCAACACTGAAGCTTTCTTT
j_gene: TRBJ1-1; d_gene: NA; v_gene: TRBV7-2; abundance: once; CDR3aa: CASSPSTRGVMNTEAFF; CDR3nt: TGTGCCAGCAGCCCATCGACACGGGGCGTCATGAACACTGAAGCTTTCTTT
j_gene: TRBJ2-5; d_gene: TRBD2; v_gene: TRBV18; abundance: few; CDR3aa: CASSPSGLAGGAGETQYF; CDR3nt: TGTGCCAGCTCACCTTCAGGACTAGCGGGGGGCGCAGGAGAGACCCAGTACTTC
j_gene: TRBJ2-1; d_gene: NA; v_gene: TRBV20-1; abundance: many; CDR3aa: CSALWGGTYNEQFF; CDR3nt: TGCAGTGCTCTCTGGGGGGGCACCTACAATGAGCAGTTCTTC
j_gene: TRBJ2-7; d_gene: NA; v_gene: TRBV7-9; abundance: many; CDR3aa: CASSWDNVISRPSSYEQYF; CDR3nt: TGTGCCAGCAGCTGGGACAACGTCATCAGCAGACCAAGCTCCTACGAGCAGTACTTC
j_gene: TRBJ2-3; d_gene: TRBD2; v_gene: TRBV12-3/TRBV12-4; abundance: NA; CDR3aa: CASSFGGGAGDTQYF; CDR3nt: TGTGCCAGCAGTTTTGGCGGGGGGGCGGGAGATACGCAGTATTTT
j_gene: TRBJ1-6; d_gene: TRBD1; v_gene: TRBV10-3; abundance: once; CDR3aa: CAISVPSGGTGNSPLHF; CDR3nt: TGTGCCATCAGTGTGCCTTCAGGGGGCACTGGGAATTCACCCCTCCACTTT